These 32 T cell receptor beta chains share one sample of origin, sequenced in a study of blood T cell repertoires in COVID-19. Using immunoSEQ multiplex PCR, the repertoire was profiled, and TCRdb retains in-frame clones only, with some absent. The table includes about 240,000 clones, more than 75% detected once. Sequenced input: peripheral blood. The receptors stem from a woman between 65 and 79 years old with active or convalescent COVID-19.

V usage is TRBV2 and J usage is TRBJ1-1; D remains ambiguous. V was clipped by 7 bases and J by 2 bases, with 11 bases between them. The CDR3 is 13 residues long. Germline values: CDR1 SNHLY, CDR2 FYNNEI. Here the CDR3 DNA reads TGTGCCAGCAATCGTCAGACAAACACTGAAGCTTTCTTT. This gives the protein CASNRQTNTEAFF.

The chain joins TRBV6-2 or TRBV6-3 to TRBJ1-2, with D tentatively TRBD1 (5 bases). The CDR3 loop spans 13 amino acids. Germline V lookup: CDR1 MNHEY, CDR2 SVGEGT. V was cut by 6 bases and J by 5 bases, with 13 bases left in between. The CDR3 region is CASSPIRQYGYTF. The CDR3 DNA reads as TGTGCCAGCAGCCCCATCAGACAGTATGGCTACACCTTC.

The CDR3 sequence: CASCGQGETEAFF. The DNA for the CDR3 is TGTGCCAGTTGCGGACAGGGTGAGACTGAAGCTTTCTTT. The chain recombines TRBV19 with TRBJ1-1, with 8 bases lining up with TRBD1. The CDR3 covers 13 residues. V trimming: 8 bases; J trimming: 5 bases; junction bases outside the gene matches: 7. CDR1 is LNHDA and CDR2 is SQIVND in the germline V gene (reference sequence).

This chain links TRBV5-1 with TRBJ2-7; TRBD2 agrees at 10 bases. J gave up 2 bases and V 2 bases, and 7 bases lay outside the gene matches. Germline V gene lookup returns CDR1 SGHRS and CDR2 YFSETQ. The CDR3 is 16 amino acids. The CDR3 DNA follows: TGCGCCAGCAGCTTAACTTTAGCGGGGGGTGCCTACGAGCAGTACTTC. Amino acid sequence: CASSLTLAGGAYEQYF.

The CDR3 is CASRVPSRGTGELFF. The CDR3 DNA sequence: TGTGCCAGCAGGGTCCCTAGCAGGGGGACCGGGGAGCTGTTTTTT. The chain couples TRBV6-5 to TRBJ2-2, with TRBD1 identical over 7 bases. The V segment lost 6 bases and the J segment 5 bases; nucleotides outside the gene matches: 9. Germline values: CDR1 MNHEY, CDR2 SVGAGI. The CDR3 is 15 amino acids.

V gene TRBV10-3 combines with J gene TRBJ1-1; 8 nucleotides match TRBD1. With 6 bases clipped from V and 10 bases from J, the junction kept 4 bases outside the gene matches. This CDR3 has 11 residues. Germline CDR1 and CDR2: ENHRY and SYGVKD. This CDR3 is CAISDTGGAFF. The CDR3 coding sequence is TGTGCCATCAGCGATACAGGGGGAGCTTTCTTT.

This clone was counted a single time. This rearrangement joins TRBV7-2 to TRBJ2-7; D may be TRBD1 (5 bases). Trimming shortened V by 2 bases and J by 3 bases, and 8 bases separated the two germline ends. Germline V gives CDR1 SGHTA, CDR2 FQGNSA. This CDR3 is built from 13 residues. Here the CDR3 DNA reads TGTGCCAGCAGCTTACAGGGTAACTACGAGCAGTACTTC. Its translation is CASSLQGNYEQYF.

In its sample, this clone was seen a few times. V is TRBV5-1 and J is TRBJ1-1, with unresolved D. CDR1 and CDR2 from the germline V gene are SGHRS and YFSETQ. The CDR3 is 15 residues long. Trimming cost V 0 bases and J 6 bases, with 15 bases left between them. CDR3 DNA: TGCGCCAGCAGCTTGGCCAGAGGTCAGTTTTCTGAAGCTTTCTTT. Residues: CASSLARGQFSEAFF.

The DNA of the CDR3 is TGTGCCAGCAGCTATAATAGCGGGAACAAAGAGACCCAGTACTTC. Protein sequence: CASSYNSGNKETQYF. The chain is built from TRBV12-1 and TRBJ2-5; the table's D call TRBD2 went unverified against the DNA. TRBV12-1 is a recognized pseudogene. CDR3 length equals 15 residues.

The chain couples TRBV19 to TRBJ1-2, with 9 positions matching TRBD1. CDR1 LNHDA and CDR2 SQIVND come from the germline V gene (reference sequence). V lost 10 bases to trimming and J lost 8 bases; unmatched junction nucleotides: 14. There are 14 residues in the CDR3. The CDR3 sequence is CATGGEQGARGYTF. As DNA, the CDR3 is TGTGCCACCGGGGGCGAACAGGGGGCGAGAGGCTACACCTTC.

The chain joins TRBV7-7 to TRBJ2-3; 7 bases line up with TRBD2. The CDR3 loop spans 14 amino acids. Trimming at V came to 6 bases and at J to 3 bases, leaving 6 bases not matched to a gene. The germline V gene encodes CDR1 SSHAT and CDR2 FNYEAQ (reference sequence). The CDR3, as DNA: TGTGCCAGCAGTCAAGCGGGGAGGACAGATACGCAGTATTTT. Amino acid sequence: CASSQAGRTDTQYF.

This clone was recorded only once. The CDR3 loop reads CASSPPGGNNQPQHF. CDR3 DNA: TGTGCCAGCTCACCACCGGGAGGGAACAATCAGCCCCAGCATTTT. The chain couples TRBV18 to TRBJ1-5; no clear D. CDR1 and CDR2 (germline): KGHSH, LQKENI. The CDR3 spans 15 residues. Between the trimmed V and J ends, which lost 0 bases and 3 bases, there was a span of 9 bases.

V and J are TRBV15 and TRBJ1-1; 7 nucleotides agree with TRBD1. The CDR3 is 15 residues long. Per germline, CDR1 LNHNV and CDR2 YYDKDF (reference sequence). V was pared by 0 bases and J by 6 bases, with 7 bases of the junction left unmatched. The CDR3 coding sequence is TGTGCCACCAGCAGAGATCAACAGGGGAGCGCTGAAGCTTTCTTT. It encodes CATSRDQQGSAEAFF.

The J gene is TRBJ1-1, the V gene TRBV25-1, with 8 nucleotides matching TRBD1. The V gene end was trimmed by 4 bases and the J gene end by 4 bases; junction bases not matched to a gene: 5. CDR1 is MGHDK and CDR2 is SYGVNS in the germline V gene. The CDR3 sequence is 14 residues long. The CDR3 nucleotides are TGTGCCAGCAGTGGAGACAGGGGCGTCACTGAAGCTTTCTTT. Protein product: CASSGDRGVTEAFF.

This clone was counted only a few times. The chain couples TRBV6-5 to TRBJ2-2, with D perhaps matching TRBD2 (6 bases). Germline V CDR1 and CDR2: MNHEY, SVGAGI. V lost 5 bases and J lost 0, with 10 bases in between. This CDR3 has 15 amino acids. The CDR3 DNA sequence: TGTGCCAGCAGTCCACTAGCTTCGAACACCGGGGAGCTGTTTTTT. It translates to CASSPLASNTGELFF.

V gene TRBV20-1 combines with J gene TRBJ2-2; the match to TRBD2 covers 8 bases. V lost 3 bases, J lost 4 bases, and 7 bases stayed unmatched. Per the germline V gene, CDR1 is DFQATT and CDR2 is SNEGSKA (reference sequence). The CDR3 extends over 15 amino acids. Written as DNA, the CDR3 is TGCAGTGCTAGTAGCGGGGCCCAGGGCACCGGGGAGCTGTTTTTT. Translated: CSASSGAQGTGELFF.

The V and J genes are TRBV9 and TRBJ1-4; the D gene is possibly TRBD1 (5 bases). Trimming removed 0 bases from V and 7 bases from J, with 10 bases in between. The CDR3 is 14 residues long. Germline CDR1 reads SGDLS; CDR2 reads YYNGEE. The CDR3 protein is CASSVGWGREKLFF. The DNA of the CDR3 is TGTGCCAGCAGCGTAGGATGGGGCCGTGAAAAACTGTTTTTT.

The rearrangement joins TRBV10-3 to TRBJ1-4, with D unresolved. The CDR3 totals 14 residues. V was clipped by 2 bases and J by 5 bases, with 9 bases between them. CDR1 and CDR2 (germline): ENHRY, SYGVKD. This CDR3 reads CAISEGRGNEKLFF. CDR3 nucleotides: TGTGCCATCAGTGAGGGACGGGGAAATGAAAAACTGTTTTTT.

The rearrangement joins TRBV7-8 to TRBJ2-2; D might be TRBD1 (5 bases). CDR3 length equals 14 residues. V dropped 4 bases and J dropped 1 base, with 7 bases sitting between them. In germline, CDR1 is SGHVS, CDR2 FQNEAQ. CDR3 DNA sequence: TGTGCCAGCAGCTCCGACAGGAACACCGGGGAGCTGTTTTTT. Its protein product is CASSSDRNTGELFF.

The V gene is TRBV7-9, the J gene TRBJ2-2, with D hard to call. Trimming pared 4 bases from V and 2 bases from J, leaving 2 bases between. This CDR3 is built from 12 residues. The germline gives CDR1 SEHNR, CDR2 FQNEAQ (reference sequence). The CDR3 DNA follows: TGTGCCAGCAGCTCAAACACCGGGGAGCTGTTTTTT. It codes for CASSSNTGELFF.

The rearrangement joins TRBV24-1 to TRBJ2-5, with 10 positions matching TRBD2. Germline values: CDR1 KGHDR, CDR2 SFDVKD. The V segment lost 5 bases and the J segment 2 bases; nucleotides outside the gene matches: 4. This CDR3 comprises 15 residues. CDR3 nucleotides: TGTGCCACCAGTGTTCTAGCGGGGGCTCAAGAGACCCAGTACTTC. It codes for CATSVLAGAQETQYF.

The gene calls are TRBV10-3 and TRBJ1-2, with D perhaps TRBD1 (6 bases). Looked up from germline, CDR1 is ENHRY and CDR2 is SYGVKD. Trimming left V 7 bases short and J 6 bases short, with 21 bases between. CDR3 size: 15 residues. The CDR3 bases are TGTGCCATCACCGATAGTGGGGGGGGCGCGGATGGCTACACCTTC. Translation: CAITDSGGGADGYTF.

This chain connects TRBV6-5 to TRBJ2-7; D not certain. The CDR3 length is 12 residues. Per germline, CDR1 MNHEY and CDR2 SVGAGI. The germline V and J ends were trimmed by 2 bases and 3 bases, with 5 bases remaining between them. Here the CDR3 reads CASSYQNYEQYF. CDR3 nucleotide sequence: TGTGCCAGCAGTTACCAAAACTACGAGCAGTACTTC.

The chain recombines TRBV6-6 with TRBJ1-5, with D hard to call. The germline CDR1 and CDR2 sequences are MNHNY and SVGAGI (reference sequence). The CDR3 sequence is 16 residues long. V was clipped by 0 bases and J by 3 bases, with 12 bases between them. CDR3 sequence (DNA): TGTGCCAGCAGTTACTCGGTTGGGCGCATCAATCAGCCCCAGCATTTT. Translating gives CASSYSVGRINQPQHF.

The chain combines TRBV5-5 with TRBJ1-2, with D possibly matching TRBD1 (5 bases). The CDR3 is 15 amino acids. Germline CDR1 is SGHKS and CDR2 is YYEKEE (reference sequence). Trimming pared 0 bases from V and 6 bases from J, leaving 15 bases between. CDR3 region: CASSLGVGGRDGYTF. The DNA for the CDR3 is TGTGCCAGCAGCTTGGGAGTCGGGGGTCGGGATGGCTACACCTTC.

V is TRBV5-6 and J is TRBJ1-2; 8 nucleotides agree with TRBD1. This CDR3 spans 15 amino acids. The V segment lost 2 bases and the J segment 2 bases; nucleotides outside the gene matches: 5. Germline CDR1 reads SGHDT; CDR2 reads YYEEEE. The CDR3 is CASSLTGGANYGYTF. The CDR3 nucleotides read TGTGCCAGCAGCTTAACAGGGGGAGCCAACTATGGCTACACCTTC.

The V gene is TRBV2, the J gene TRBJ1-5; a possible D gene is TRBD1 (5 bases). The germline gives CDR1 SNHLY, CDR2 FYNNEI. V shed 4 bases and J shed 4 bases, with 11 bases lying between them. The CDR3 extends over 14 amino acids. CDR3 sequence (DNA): TGTGCCAGCAGTGCCCAGGGTGGGAATCAGCCCCAGCATTTT. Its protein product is CASSAQGGNQPQHF. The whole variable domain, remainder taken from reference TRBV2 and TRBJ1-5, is EPEVTQTPSHQVTQMGQEVILRCVPISNHLYFYWYRQILGQKVEFLVSFYNNEISEKSEIFDDQFSVERPDGSNFTLKIRSTKLEDSAMYFCASSAQGGNQPQHFGDGTRLSIL.

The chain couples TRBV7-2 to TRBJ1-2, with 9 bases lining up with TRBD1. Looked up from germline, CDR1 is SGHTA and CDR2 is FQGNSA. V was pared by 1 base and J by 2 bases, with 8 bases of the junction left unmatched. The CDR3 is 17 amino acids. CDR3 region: CASSLEGTGIGNYGYTF. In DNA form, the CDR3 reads TGTGCCAGCAGCTTAGAGGGGACAGGGATAGGCAACTATGGCTACACCTTC.

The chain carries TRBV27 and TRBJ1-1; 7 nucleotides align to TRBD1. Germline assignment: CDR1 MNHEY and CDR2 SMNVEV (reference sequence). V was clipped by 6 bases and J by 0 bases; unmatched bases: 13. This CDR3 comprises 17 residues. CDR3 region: CASRPPTGAKMNTEAFF. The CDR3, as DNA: TGTGCCAGCAGACCCCCCACAGGGGCGAAAATGAACACTGAAGCTTTCTTT.

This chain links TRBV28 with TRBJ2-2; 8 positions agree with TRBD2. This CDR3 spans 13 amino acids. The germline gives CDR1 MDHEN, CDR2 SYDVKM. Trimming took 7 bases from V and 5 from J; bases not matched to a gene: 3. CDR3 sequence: CASTSGGTGELFF. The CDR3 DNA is TGTGCCAGCACCTCGGGGGGGACCGGGGAGCTGTTTTTT.

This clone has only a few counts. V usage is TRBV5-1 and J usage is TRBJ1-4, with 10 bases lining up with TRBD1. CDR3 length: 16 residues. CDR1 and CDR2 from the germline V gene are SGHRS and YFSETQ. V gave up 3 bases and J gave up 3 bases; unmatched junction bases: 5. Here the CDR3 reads CASSWGQGISNEKLFF. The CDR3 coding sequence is TGCGCCAGCAGCTGGGGACAGGGGATCTCTAATGAAAAACTGTTTTTT.

The CDR3 region has the DNA TGTGCCAGCCTAAAACAGAGAAATGGTAATTCACCCCTCCACTTT. This sequence encodes CASLKQRNGNSPLHF. The chain couples TRBV2 to TRBJ1-6; D not certain. The CDR3 extends over 15 amino acids. Trimming removed 8 bases from V and 6 bases from J, with 17 bases in between. Germline CDR1 is SNHLY and CDR2 is FYNNEI.